This T cell receptor beta chain was documented in a study of T cells after yellow fever vaccination. Study-wide results and limits: Abundant clonotypes (contaminants from the bulk population) could be present in FACS-sorted repertoires. Clones from primary vaccination mostly reappeared after the booster (over 95% CD4, around 90% CD8).

The CDR3 runs 17 residues. The germline V gene has CDR1 DFQATT and CDR2 SNEGSKA (reference sequence). V lost 1 base and J lost 4, with 20 bases in between. TCRdb re-called the 5' RACE reads through MiXCR, storing one row per CDR3 protein. In the table there are about 300,000 distinct CDR3 sequences, approximately 4.2% of which are singletons. In regard to this clonotype: Its antigen remains unidentified.

The gene calls are TRBV20-1 and TRBJ2-4; the D is unclear. The receptor comes from a young man who received the YFV17D yellow fever vaccine. The specimen was PBMCs, collected 5 days after the yellow fever booster vaccination. The CDR3 loop reads CSARVPPGGVGKNIQYF. DNA of the CDR3: TGCAGTGCTAGAGTCCCTCCGGGTGGGGTCGGGAAAAACATTCAGTACTTC.